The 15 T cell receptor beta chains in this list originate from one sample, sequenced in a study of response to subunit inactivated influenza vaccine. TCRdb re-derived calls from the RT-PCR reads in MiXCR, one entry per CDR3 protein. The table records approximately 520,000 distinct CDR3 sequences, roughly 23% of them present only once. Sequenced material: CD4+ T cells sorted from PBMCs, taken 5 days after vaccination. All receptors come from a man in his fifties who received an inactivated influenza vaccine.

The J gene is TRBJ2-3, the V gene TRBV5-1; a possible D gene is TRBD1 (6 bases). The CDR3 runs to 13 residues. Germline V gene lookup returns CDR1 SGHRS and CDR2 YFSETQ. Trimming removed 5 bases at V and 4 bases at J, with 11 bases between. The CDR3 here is CASRTTGSDTQYF. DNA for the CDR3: TGCGCCAGCAGAACTACAGGGTCAGATACGCAGTATTTT.

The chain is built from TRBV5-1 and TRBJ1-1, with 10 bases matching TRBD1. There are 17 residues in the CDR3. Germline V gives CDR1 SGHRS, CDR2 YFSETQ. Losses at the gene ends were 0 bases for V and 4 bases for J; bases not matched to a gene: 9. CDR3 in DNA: TGCGCCAGCAGCTTGGGGGACAGGGGAACTCAGGGCACTGAAGCTTTCTTT. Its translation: CASSLGDRGTQGTEAFF.

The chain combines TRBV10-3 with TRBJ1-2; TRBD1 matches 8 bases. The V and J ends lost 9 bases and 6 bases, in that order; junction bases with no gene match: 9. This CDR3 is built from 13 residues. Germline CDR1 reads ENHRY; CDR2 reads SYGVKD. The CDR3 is CAMTPDREDGYTF. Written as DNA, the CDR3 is TGTGCCATGACACCGGACAGGGAGGATGGCTACACCTTC.

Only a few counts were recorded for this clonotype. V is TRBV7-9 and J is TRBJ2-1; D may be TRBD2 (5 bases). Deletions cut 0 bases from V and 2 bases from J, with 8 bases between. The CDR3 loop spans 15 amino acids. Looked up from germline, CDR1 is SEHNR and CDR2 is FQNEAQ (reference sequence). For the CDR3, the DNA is TGTGCCAGCAGCTTAGCGGGAGTAACCTACAATGAGCAGTTCTTC. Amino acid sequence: CASSLAGVTYNEQFF. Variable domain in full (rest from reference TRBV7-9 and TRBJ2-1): DTGVSQNPRHKITKRGQNVTFRCDPISEHNRLYWYRQTLGQGPEFLTYFQNEAQLEKSRLLSDRFSAERPKGSFSTLEIQRTEQGDSAMYLCASSLAGVTYNEQFFGPGTRLTVL.

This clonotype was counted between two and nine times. The CDR3 DNA sequence: TGTGCCAGCATAGCAGGGAACTCTGGGGCCAACGTCCTGACTTTC. Translation: CASIAGNSGANVLTF. This rearrangement joins TRBV6-1 to TRBJ2-6, with D perhaps matching TRBD1 (5 bases). The germline V gene encodes CDR1 MNHNS and CDR2 SASEGT. V was shortened by 7 bases and J by 0 bases, with 10 bases between the two germline ends. The CDR3 extends over 15 amino acids.

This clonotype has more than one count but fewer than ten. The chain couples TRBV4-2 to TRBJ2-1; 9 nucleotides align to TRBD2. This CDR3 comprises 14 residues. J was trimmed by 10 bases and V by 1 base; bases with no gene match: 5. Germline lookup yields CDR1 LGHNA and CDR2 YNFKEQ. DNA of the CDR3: TGTGCCAGCAGCCAAGGCGGGAGGGGAGGAGAGCAGTTCTTC. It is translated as CASSQGGRGGEQFF.

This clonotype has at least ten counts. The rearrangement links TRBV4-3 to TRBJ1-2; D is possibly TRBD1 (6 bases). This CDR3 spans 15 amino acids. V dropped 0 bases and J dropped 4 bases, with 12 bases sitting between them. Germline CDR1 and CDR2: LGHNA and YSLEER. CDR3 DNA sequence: TGCGCCAGCAGCCAAGATCGGCAGGGGCCCTATGGCTACACCTTC. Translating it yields CASSQDRQGPYGYTF.

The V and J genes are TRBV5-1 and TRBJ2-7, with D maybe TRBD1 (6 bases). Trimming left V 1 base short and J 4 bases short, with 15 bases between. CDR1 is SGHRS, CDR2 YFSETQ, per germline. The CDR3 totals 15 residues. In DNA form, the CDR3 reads TGCGCCAGCAGCTTGTTTACAGGGCAAGGTTACGAGCAGTACTTC. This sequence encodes CASSLFTGQGYEQYF. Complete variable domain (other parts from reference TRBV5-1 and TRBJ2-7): KAGVTQTPRYLIKTRGQQVTLSCSPISGHRSVSWYQQTPGQGLQFLFEYFSETQRNKGNFPGRFSGRQFSNSRSEMNVSTLELGDSALYLCASSLFTGQGYEQYFGPGTRLTVT.

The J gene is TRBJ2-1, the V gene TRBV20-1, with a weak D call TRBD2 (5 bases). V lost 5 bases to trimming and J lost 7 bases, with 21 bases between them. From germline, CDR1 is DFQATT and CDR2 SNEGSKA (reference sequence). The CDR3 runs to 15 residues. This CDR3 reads CSAPTSLRGRNEQFF. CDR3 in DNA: TGCAGTGCTCCCACTTCCCTTCGGGGTCGGAATGAGCAGTTCTTC.

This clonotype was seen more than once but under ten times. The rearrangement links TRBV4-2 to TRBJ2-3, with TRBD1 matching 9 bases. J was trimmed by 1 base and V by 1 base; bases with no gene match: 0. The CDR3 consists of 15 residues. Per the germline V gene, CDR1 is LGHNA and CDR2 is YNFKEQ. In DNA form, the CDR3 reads TGTGCCAGCAGCCAAGGGGACAGGGGCACAGATACGCAGTATTTT. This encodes CASSQGDRGTDTQYF.

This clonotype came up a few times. The chain's CDR3 is CASSQGSGTEETQYF. CDR3 bases: TGCGCCAGCAGCCAAGGCTCAGGGACAGAAGAGACCCAGTACTTC. The V and J genes are TRBV4-3 and TRBJ2-5; 7 bases are a match to TRBD1. The V and J ends lost 1 base and 3 bases, in that order; junction bases with no gene match: 5. There are 15 residues in the CDR3. CDR1 is LGHNA and CDR2 is YSLEER in the germline V gene.

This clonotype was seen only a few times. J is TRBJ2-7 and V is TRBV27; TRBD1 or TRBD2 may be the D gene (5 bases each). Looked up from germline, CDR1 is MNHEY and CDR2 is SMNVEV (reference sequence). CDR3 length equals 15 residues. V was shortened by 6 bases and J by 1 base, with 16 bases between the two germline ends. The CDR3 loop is CASRSSGGSSYEQYF. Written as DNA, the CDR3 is TGTGCCAGCAGGTCTAGTGGGGGTTCTTCCTACGAGCAGTACTTC.

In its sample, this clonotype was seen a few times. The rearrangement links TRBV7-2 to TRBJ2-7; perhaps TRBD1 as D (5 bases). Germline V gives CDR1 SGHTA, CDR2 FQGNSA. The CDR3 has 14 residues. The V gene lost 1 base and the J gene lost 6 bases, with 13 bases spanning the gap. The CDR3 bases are TGTGCCAGCAGCTTAGATCAGCAGGGTTTCGAGCAGTACTTC. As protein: CASSLDQQGFEQYF.

CDR3: CASSTGTLVIQQYF. The CDR3 DNA follows: TGCGCCAGCAGCACCGGGACTCTCGTCATACAGCAGTACTTC. This chain links TRBV5-1 with TRBJ2-7, with a tentative D call TRBD2 (6 bases). CDR3 length: 14 amino acids. The V end lost 4 bases, the J end lost 8 bases, and 19 bases lay between the germline ends. The germline CDR1 and CDR2 sequences are SGHRS and YFSETQ.

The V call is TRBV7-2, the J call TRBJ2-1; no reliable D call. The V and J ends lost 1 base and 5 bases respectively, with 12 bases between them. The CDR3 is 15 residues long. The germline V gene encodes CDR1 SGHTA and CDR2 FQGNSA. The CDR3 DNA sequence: TGTGCCAGCAGCTTAGGATTCTTGCGCGACAATGAGCAGTTCTTC. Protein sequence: CASSLGFLRDNEQFF.